Below, one T cell receptor beta chain is given with its context. Here immunoSEQ multiplex PCR was the method, and the copy in TCRdb shows in-frame clones only, minus some. This sample yields 250,000 to 350,000 clones, of which 75% to 90% are seen a single time; roughly 5.9% belongs to the top ten. This specimen comes from a study of blood T cell repertoires in COVID-19. Trimming pared 2 bases from V and 8 bases from J, leaving 16 bases between. Germline V CDR1 and CDR2: MNHNS, SASEGT. The CDR3 loop spans 15 amino acids. The chain is built from TRBV6-1 and TRBJ2-1; no definite D call. The sample comprised peripheral blood. The clonotype originates from a woman between 45 and 65 years old with COVID-19, enrolled during active disease. The CDR3 coding sequence is TGTGCCAGCAGTGAACTTCACGCAGGCTGGGATGAGCAGTTCTTC. This sequence encodes CASSELHAGWDEQFF.